This T cell receptor (beta chain) appears in the sequencing data of a study of beta chain features in type 1 diabetes. Study-level information: The study examined around 99,000,000 sorted cells across all samples.

Findings and limits, study-wide: Any PCR bias toward short templates would affect both groups alike.

Over 95% purity was reached by all sorted populations. This clone was seen a few times. Its antigen remains unidentified. As every portion of the isolated RNA was reverse transcribed, the sequencing read expressed TCRB transcripts. An average near 3.57 million reads came from naive, central memory and regulatory T cell samples. Libraries were prepared by immunoSEQ multiplex PCR; TCRdb keeps only in-frame clonotypes and omits some of them. Of 900,000 or so clones listed, about a sixth were seen once; the top ten hold 0.023%. The CDR3 loop spans 16 amino acids. V usage is TRBV7-5 and J usage is TRBJ1-5. TRBV7-5 counts as a pseudogene. The sequence derives from a woman under 30 in good health. Sequencing used naive CD4+ T cells from blood. The CDR3 protein is CARSHSGGVCNQPQHF. The CDR3 DNA sequence: TGTGCCAGAAGCCATAGTGGGGGAGTCTGCAATCAGCCCCAGCATTTT.